The present T cell receptor beta chain was sequenced within a study of blood T cell repertoires in COVID-19. Study summary: Some COVID-19 samples were acute and others convalescent; all came from the United States, Italy and Spain. Nucleic acid was either cDNA or gDNA, and it came from T cells, B-cell-depleted T cells, or PBMCs.

Original processing methods: Reference gene primer amplification in the assay estimated nucleated cell counts. The assay was immunoSEQ multiplex PCR, and TCRdb's table has in-frame clones only and misses some. V and J calls and clone size come straight from that table; D and trimming were deduced from the DNA. The sample lists roughly 200,000 clones; more than 85% were seen once. V lost 3 bases and J lost 6, with 18 bases in between. Germline loops: CDR1 SEHNR, CDR2 FQNEAQ (reference sequence). The CDR3 is 15 amino acids. The participants were between roughly 18 and 89 years old and came from 20 to 30 US areas.

The sequenced sample was PBMCs or T cells enriched from blood (not recorded which). The sequence was obtained from a woman between 40 and 55 years old in a cohort exposed to, infected with or recovered from COVID-19 (not recorded which). This chain joins TRBV7-9 and TRBJ2-7, with TRBD2 as a possible D gene (6 bases). CDR3 sequence: CASSFAAGRLREQYF. DNA for the CDR3: TGTGCCAGCAGCTTTGCGGCAGGGAGGCTACGCGAGCAGTACTTC.